These T cell receptor beta chains were read from a single sample in a study of blood T cell repertoires in COVID-19. The assay was immunoSEQ multiplex PCR, and TCRdb's table has in-frame clones only and misses some. The sample holds 150,000 to 200,000 clones, about 85% seen once. Sample: peripheral blood. The receptors stem from a woman aged 60-70 years with acute or convalescent COVID-19. Each CDR3 is given with its conserved first and last residue. D genes are given only for firm matches. The size of a clone is reported for some rows only, either as once, few or many, or as a class for expanded clones.

V gene	clone size	D gene	J gene	CDR3 DNA	CDR3 protein
TRBV3-1/TRBV3-2	few	-	TRBJ2-3	TGTGCCAGCAGCCAAGTCGGAGATACGCAGTATTTT	CASSQVGDTQYF
TRBV6-1	-	TRBD1	TRBJ1-5	TGTGCCAGCAGTGCCGGGACAGGGACCTTGAATCAGCCCCAGCATTTT	CASSAGTGTLNQPQHF
TRBV7-2	-	TRBD1	TRBJ1-4	TGTGCCAGCAGCTTAGGCAGGGGGCGAGAAAAACTGTTTTTT	CASSLGRGREKLFF
TRBV18	-	TRBD1	TRBJ1-2	TGTGCCAGCTCACCAGGTGGAGGACAGGGTGGGGGCTATGGCTACACCTTC	CASSPGGGQGGGYGYTF
TRBV5-1	few	TRBD1	TRBJ1-1	TGCGCCAGCGGCGACAGGGGAGGGAACACTGAAGCTTTCTTT	CASGDRGGNTEAFF
TRBV20-1	once	-	TRBJ1-3	TGCAGTGCTAGTTACGGACACCTTGGAAACACCATATATTTT	CSASYGHLGNTIYF
TRBV7-2	-	-	TRBJ2-2	TGTGCCAGCAGCTTAGCAGCAGGGGTTGGGATCGGGGAGCTGTTTTTT	CASSLAAGVGIGELFF
TRBV29-1	-	TRBD1	TRBJ1-2	TGCAGCGTTGAAGGGGACAGGAACTATGGCTACACCTTC	CSVEGDRNYGYTF
TRBV6-5	-	-	TRBJ2-7	TGTGCCAGCAGTCCCCACATAACCTACGAGCAGTACTTC	CASSPHITYEQYF
TRBV5-4	-	TRBD1	TRBJ1-2	TGTGCCAGCAGCCGAGGACAGGGGGCTGTTATGAACTATGGCTACACCTTC	CASSRGQGAVMNYGYTF
TRBV5-1	-	-	TRBJ1-5	TGCGCCAGCAGCTTGGGAGGGATCGATCAGCCCCAGCATTTT	CASSLGGIDQPQHF
TRBV19	-	-	TRBJ1-1	TGTGCCAGTACCCTCTCCCCCGGGGGGCACACTGAAGCTTTCTTT	CASTLSPGGHTEAFF
TRBV7-2	-	TRBD2	TRBJ2-1	TGTGCCAGCAGCCTTGGTGGGACTAGCGGGACTGGTAAGCAGTTCTTC	CASSLGGTSGTGKQFF
TRBV28	-	-	TRBJ1-2	TGTGCCAGCAGTCGACCAGGGCTTGGCTACACCTTC	CASSRPGLGYTF
TRBV7-2	-	TRBD2	TRBJ2-1	TGTGCCAGCAGGATCAGCGGGAGCTCCTACAATGAGCAGTTCTTC	CASRISGSSYNEQFF
TRBV7-2	-	TRBD2	TRBJ2-1	TGTGCCAGCAGGTTAGCGGGAGGGCCGTACTCCTACAATGAGCAGTTCTTC	CASRLAGGPYSYNEQFF
TRBV19	-	-	TRBJ2-1	TGTGCCAGTAGTATTTCATCCGCCGGGACACCCCTAGACAATGAGCAGTTCTTC	CASSISSAGTPLDNEQFF
TRBV9	-	-	TRBJ1-5	TGTGCCAGCAGCGTAGCCCCGAATCAGCCCCAGCATTTT	CASSVAPNQPQHF
TRBV7-8	-	TRBD2	TRBJ2-1	TGTGCCAGCAGCTTTCCCCAATATCCTAGCGGGAGTAAAAATGAGCAGTTCTTC	CASSFPQYPSGSKNEQFF
TRBV5-8	-	TRBD1	TRBJ1-2	TGTGCCAGCAGCGCGGGACAGCTCTCCCTGGGCTACACCTTC	CASSAGQLSLGYTF
TRBV5-4	-	TRBD1	TRBJ2-5	TGTGCCAGCAGCAGGGGGGGACAGGGGCCACAAGAGACCCAGTACTTC	CASSRGGQGPQETQYF
TRBV20-1	-	TRBD1	TRBJ1-2	TGCAGTGCTGGTGGGACAGGCCCAGGAGGCTACACCTTC	CSAGGTGPGGYTF
TRBV6-5	-	TRBD2	TRBJ2-7	TGTGCCAGCAAGACTAGCGGGAGTTACGAGCAGTACTTC	CASKTSGSYEQYF
TRBV7-8	-	-	TRBJ1-5	TGTGCCAGCAGCTTAGGTCTACAGGGTTTGCGCAATCAGCCCCAGCATTTT	CASSLGLQGLRNQPQHF
TRBV11-1	-	-	TRBJ2-1	TGTGCCAGCAGCTTGGGCCAGCATAATGAGCAGTTCTTC	CASSLGQHNEQFF
TRBV28	few	TRBD2	TRBJ2-1	TGTGCCAGCAGTTTAGGAGCTAGCGGGAGGATCTACAATGAGCAGTTCTTC	CASSLGASGRIYNEQFF
TRBV2	-	-	TRBJ1-2	TGTGCCAGCAGTTACTTAGGCCTAGGTCATGGCTACACCTTC	CASSYLGLGHGYTF
TRBV19	-	-	TRBJ1-5	TGTGCCAGTAGTATTAGCGGGATCCCCAATCAGCCCCAGCATTTT	CASSISGIPNQPQHF
TRBV29-1	-	TRBD1	TRBJ1-1	TGCAGCGCTGGGACAGCGAACACTGAAGCTTTCTTT	CSAGTANTEAFF
TRBV5-4	-	-	TRBJ1-2	TGTGCCAGCAGCTTGCAGGGCGACTATGGCTACACCTTC	CASSLQGDYGYTF
TRBV21-1	-	-	TRBJ1-1	TGTGCCAGCAGCGAGGGACACCGTAACACTGAAGCTTTCTTT	CASSEGHRNTEAFF
TRBV10-1	-	TRBD2	TRBJ2-1	TGCGCCAGCTCTCCCGGGACTAGCGGGAGGGCCTCCAATGAGCAGTTCTTC	CASSPGTSGRASNEQFF
TRBV4-1	-	-	TRBJ1-1	TGCGCCAGCAGCCAAGGGGAACGGGGAAACACTGAAGCTTTCTTT	CASSQGERGNTEAFF
TRBV15	-	-	TRBJ2-5	TGTGCCACCAGCAGTTTGACTGCGCAAGAGACCCAGTACTTC	CATSSLTAQETQYF
TRBV6-5	-	-	TRBJ1-3	TGTGCCAGCAGTTCTAGTGCCTCTTTGGGAAACACCATATATTTT	CASSSSASLGNTIYF